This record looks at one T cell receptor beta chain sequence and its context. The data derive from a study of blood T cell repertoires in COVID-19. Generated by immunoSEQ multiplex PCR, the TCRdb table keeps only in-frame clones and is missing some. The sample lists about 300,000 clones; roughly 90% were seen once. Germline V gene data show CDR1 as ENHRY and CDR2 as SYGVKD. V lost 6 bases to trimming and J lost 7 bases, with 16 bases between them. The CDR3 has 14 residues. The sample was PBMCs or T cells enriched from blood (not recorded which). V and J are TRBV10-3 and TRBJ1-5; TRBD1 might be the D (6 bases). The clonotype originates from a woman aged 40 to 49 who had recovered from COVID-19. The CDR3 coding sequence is TGTGCCATCAGCGAACAGGGAGTCGGACAGCCCCAGCATTTT. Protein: CAISEQGVGQPQHF.